These 21 T cell receptor beta chains were all obtained from the same sample, sequenced in a study of blood T cell repertoires in COVID-19 (dated by TCRdb to 2018 to 2021). The method behind the library was the immunoSEQ multiplex PCR assay. TCRdb holds this immuneACCESS table with in-frame rearrangements only. Some clones are missing; in checked studies, unresolved V genes explain under half, and the rest has no known cause. The sample includes 150,000 to 190,000 clones, with about 86% observed a single time. Clones ranked in the top ten supply approximately 7.3% of the sample. The sequenced material came from PBMCs or T cells enriched from blood (not recorded which). The receptors here all came from a man aged 50 or older who had recovered from COVID-19.

J is TRBJ2-4 and V is TRBV3-1 (or the pseudogene TRBV3-2), with 8 nucleotides matching TRBD1. The CDR3 covers 15 residues. V trimming: 3 bases; J trimming: 3 bases; junction bases outside the gene matches: 4. Germline CDR1 LGHDT, CDR2 YNNKEL (reference sequence). This chain's CDR3 is CASSHRQGFKNIQYF. The CDR3 DNA reads as TGTGCCAGCAGCCATCGACAGGGGTTCAAAAACATTCAGTACTTC.

This clone was observed a handful of times. CDR3 bases: TGTGCCAGCAGCACGCAGACAGGGTTTACTGAAAAACTGTTTTTT. Encoded protein: CASSTQTGFTEKLFF. The J gene is TRBJ1-4, the V gene TRBV5-4; TRBD1 matches at 7 bases. The V and J ends lost 4 bases and 7 bases, in that order; junction bases with no gene match: 10. The germline V gene has CDR1 SGHNT and CDR2 YYREEE (reference sequence). The CDR3 length is 15 residues.

V gene TRBV2 combines with J gene TRBJ1-1; TRBD1 matches 8 bases. Trimming took 7 bases from V and 1 from J; bases not matched to a gene: 2. The CDR3 spans 13 residues. Per germline, CDR1 SNHLY and CDR2 FYNNEI. The CDR3 loop is CASKGQGNTEAFF. The CDR3 region has the DNA TGTGCCAGCAAAGGACAGGGGAACACTGAAGCTTTCTTT.

This clone was observed a single time. The V gene is TRBV2, the J gene TRBJ2-5, with D maybe TRBD2 (6 bases). This CDR3 spans 15 amino acids. Germline V gene lookup returns CDR1 SNHLY and CDR2 FYNNEI. Trimming removed 10 bases from V and 5 bases from J, with 23 bases in between. The CDR3 DNA is TGTGCCACCCTAGTGGGCGGGGTGGGCACGGAGACCCAGTACTTC. This codes for CATLVGGVGTETQYF.

The chain combines TRBV5-4 with TRBJ2-1, with 9 bases matching TRBD1. Trimming removed 3 bases from V and 6 bases from J; junction bases left unmatched: 7. The germline V gene encodes CDR1 SGHNT and CDR2 YYREEE (reference sequence). The CDR3 has 15 residues. The CDR3 region has the DNA TGTGCCAGCAGCTGGGCCGGGACAGGGAGCAATGAGCAGTTCTTC. Translating it yields CASSWAGTGSNEQFF.

The chain combines TRBV2 with TRBJ2-7, with 11 bases that match TRBD2. CDR1 and CDR2 (germline): SNHLY, FYNNEI. This CDR3 is built from 15 residues. Germline trimming cut 3 bases from V and 13 bases from J; bases unmatched to any gene: 14. This CDR3 reads CASSEFSLAGAPRYF. The CDR3 DNA reads TGTGCCAGCAGTGAGTTCTCACTAGCGGGGGCTCCGCGATACTTC.

The chain carries TRBV14 and TRBJ1-3; 9 nucleotides align to TRBD1. The J segment lost 4 bases and the V segment lost 4 bases, leaving 5 bases of the junction unmatched. CDR3 length: 15 amino acids. The germline V gene has CDR1 SGHDN and CDR2 FVKESK. The CDR3 DNA reads TGTGCCAGCAGCCGGGACAGGGCGGCCGGAAACACCATATATTTT. This sequence encodes CASSRDRAAGNTIYF.

The table lists this clone with a few counts. This chain uses TRBV5-1 with TRBJ1-1; 9 bases are a match to TRBD1. Germline V CDR1 and CDR2: SGHRS, YFSETQ. The CDR3 is made up of 16 amino acids. V shed 4 bases and J 3 bases; nucleotides not matched to a gene: 10. In nucleotides, the CDR3 is TGCGCCAGCAGCCTCTACAGGGGGCAGAGGGACACTGAAGCTTTCTTT. Its protein is CASSLYRGQRDTEAFF.

The chain is built from TRBV3-1 (or the pseudogene TRBV3-2) and TRBJ1-4, with D unclear. V lost 2 bases and J lost 5, with 12 bases in between. The CDR3 contains 15 residues. Germline V gives CDR1 LGHDT, CDR2 YNNKEL (reference sequence). In DNA form, the CDR3 reads TGTGCCAGCAGCCAAAATGGGCAGGTGAATGAAAAACTGTTTTTT. Protein product: CASSQNGQVNEKLFF.

The gene calls are TRBV19 and TRBJ1-2; TRBD1 matches at 8 bases. The V segment lost 5 bases and the J segment 8 bases; nucleotides outside the gene matches: 10. Germline loops: CDR1 LNHDA, CDR2 SQIVND (reference sequence). This CDR3 has 14 amino acids. The CDR3 DNA sequence: TGTGCCAGTAGTGGTCCGACAGGGGTAAACGGCTACACCTTC. This translates into CASSGPTGVNGYTF.

V gene TRBV6-5 combines with J gene TRBJ1-2; unclear D gene. Germline values: CDR1 MNHEY, CDR2 SVGAGI. Trimming stripped 2 bases from V and 4 bases from J, with 14 bases between. The CDR3 runs to 15 residues. DNA of the CDR3: TGTGCCAGCAGTTACACCGATACTCCCACCTATGGCTACACCTTC. It codes for CASSYTDTPTYGYTF.

V is TRBV2 and J is TRBJ2-1, with D tentatively TRBD2 (5 bases). Looked up from germline, CDR1 is SNHLY and CDR2 is FYNNEI. The CDR3 length is 12 residues. Trimming removed 5 bases from V and 8 bases from J, with 10 bases in between. CDR3 nucleotide sequence: TGTGCCAGCAGTACGGTCGGGGATGAGCAGTTCTTC. Amino acids: CASSTVGDEQFF.

The chain is built from TRBV9 and TRBJ1-3, with D uncertain. CDR1 and CDR2 from the germline V gene are SGDLS and YYNGEE. Trimming pared 4 bases from V and 3 bases from J, leaving 11 bases between. This CDR3 is 14 amino acids long. Written as DNA, the CDR3 is TGTGCCAGCAGCCCGCAGGTGGATGGAAACACCATATATTTT. Protein: CASSPQVDGNTIYF.

This chain uses TRBV7-9 with TRBJ2-3, with TRBD2 matching 15 bases. Looked up from germline, CDR1 is SEHNR and CDR2 is FQNEAQ (reference sequence). The CDR3 totals 17 residues. The V gene end was trimmed by 5 bases and the J gene end by 4 bases; junction bases not matched to a gene: 7. CDR3 sequence (DNA): TGTGCCAGCAGCCTTGCCGGGACTAGCGGGGGGCCAGATACGCAGTATTTT. It is translated as CASSLAGTSGGPDTQYF. The variable domain in full, with the rest retrieved from reference TRBV7-9 and TRBJ2-3, is DTGVSQNPRHKITKRGQNVTFRCDPISEHNRLYWYRQTLGQGPEFLTYFQNEAQLEKSRLLSDRFSAERPKGSFSTLEIQRTEQGDSAMYLCASSLAGTSGGPDTQYFGPGTRLTVL.

This clone has just a few counts. The chain has TRBV7-9 and TRBJ2-6; possible D gene TRBD1, 6 bases. This CDR3 has 16 amino acids. With 4 bases removed from V and 3 bases from J, the gap between germline ends came to 13 bases. CDR1 SEHNR and CDR2 FQNEAQ come from the germline V gene (reference sequence). The CDR3 spells CASSWQGLGGANVLTF. The CDR3 region has the DNA TGTGCCAGCAGCTGGCAGGGGCTTGGTGGGGCCAACGTCCTGACTTTC.

This clone was recorded a few times. The gene calls are TRBV6-5 and TRBJ1-5, with 8 bases lining up with TRBD1. Germline V gives CDR1 MNHEY, CDR2 SVGAGI. V dropped 5 bases and J dropped 5; count of bases not matched to a gene: 2. CDR3 size: 13 residues. The CDR3 loop reads CASSRQGHQPQHF. CDR3 nucleotides: TGTGCCAGCAGTAGACAGGGGCATCAGCCCCAGCATTTT.

This clone was observed at least ten times. The J gene is TRBJ2-2, the V gene TRBV19; 9 bases map to TRBD2. Trimming at V came to 6 bases and at J to 7 bases, leaving 15 bases not matched to a gene. CDR1 is LNHDA, CDR2 SQIVND, per germline (reference sequence). The CDR3 runs 17 residues. CDR3 in amino acids: CASSSTRASGEDGELFF. CDR3 coding DNA: TGTGCCAGTAGCTCAACCCGGGCTAGCGGGGAAGACGGGGAGCTGTTTTTT.

This clone has a single count. CDR3 DNA: TGTGCCAGCAGTGAAGCCCAGGGCCAGCCCCAGCATTTT. This gives the protein CASSEAQGQPQHF. V is TRBV6-1 and J is TRBJ1-5; D might be TRBD1 (5 bases). V shed 0 bases and J shed 7 bases, with 7 bases lying between them. Germline CDR1 is MNHNS and CDR2 is SASEGT. CDR3 length equals 13 residues.

CDR3 bases: TGTGCCAGCAGTGAAGCGGGGCGGGGTACCAAAAACATTCAGTACTTC. Translation gives CASSEAGRGTKNIQYF. The chain links TRBV6-1 to TRBJ2-4, with a possible D match to TRBD2 (6 bases). Germline lookup yields CDR1 MNHNS and CDR2 SASEGT. V was trimmed by 0 bases and J by 2 bases, leaving 11 bases between them. The CDR3 is 16 amino acids.

The chain employs TRBV3-1 (or the pseudogene TRBV3-2) and TRBJ2-1, with 14 bases lining up with TRBD2. The germline V gene encodes CDR1 LGHDT and CDR2 YNNKEL (reference sequence). The CDR3 length is 15 residues. V shed 4 bases and J 14 bases; nucleotides not matched to a gene: 10. The chain's CDR3 is CASSPETSGGGDEFF. The CDR3 coding sequence is TGTGCCAGCAGCCCGGAGACTAGCGGGGGGGGTGACGAGTTCTTC.

The CDR3 nucleotides read TGTGCCAGTAGTATTGACAGGGTCAACGGTAATTCACCCCTCCACTTT. This translates into CASSIDRVNGNSPLHF. J is TRBJ1-6 and V is TRBV19; 7 nucleotides match TRBD1. Looked up from germline, CDR1 is LNHDA and CDR2 is SQIVND (reference sequence). J lost 6 bases, V lost 3 bases, and 8 bases had no gene match. The CDR3 runs 16 residues.